This entry lists 13 T cell receptor beta chains sequenced from one sample in a study of beta chain features in type 1 diabetes. These TCRs' antigens remain unknown. As every portion of the isolated RNA was reverse transcribed, the sequencing read expressed TCRB transcripts. Only in-frame clones appear in the TCRdb table, and some are missing; sequencing was by immunoSEQ multiplex PCR. The profile covers over 200,000 clones, with roughly a tenth appearing a single time and more than 0.015% taken by the ten largest. Study results and caveats: People with Type 1 diabetes carried modestly yet significantly shorter TCRB CDR3s in all four CD4+ subsets.

Material for sequencing was naive CD4+ T cells from blood. Every receptor here comes from a man under 40 with type 1 diabetes.

CDR3 residues: CASSYYQDEAFF. CDR3 sequence (DNA): TGTGCCAGCAGCTATTATCAGGATGAAGCTTTCTTT. The rearrangement joins TRBV11-2 to TRBJ1-1; D is unclear. Trimming removed 4 bases at V and 7 bases at J, with 10 bases between. Germline loops: CDR1 SGHAT, CDR2 FQNNGV. This CDR3 contains 12 residues. The full variable domain, in which reference TRBV11-2 and TRBJ1-1 provide the parts outside the CDR3, is EAGVAQSPRYKIIEKRQSVAFWCNPISGHATLYWYQQILGQGPKLLIQFQNNGVVDDSQLPKDRFSAERLKGVDSTLKIQPAKLEDSAVYLCASSYYQDEAFFGQGTRLTVV.

V gene TRBV28 combines with J gene TRBJ1-2; D gene unclear. Trimming cost V 3 bases and J 4 bases, with 12 bases left between them. Germline values: CDR1 MDHEN, CDR2 SYDVKM. The CDR3 spans 14 residues. The CDR3 bases are TGTGCCAGCAGTTTGGCAGCGAGAGGCTATGGCTACACCTTC. This encodes CASSLAARGYGYTF.

This chain uses TRBV7-2 with TRBJ1-2; TRBD1 matches 9 bases. CDR3 size: 15 residues. J gave up 4 bases and V 2 bases, and 5 bases lay outside the gene matches. In germline, CDR1 is SGHTA, CDR2 FQGNSA. CDR3 in DNA: TGTGCCAGCAGCTTACCGGGACAGGGAGTCTATGGCTACACCTTC. Translated, it gives CASSLPGQGVYGYTF.

There are a few counts of this clone. This chain uses TRBV7-6 with TRBJ2-7; 7 nucleotides match TRBD1. V shed 5 bases and J 3 bases; nucleotides not matched to a gene: 10. Germline V gives CDR1 SGHVS, CDR2 FNYEAQ. The CDR3 has 15 amino acids. The CDR3 region is CASSTLAGTVYEQYF. In DNA, the CDR3 is TGTGCCAGCAGCACTCTCGCTGGGACAGTCTACGAGCAGTACTTC.

This clone was seen more than once but under ten times. The chain joins TRBV7-2 to TRBJ2-5; the D gene is possibly TRBD1 (6 bases). Germline assignment: CDR1 SGHTA and CDR2 FQGNSA. Trimming pared 6 bases from V and 6 bases from J, leaving 14 bases between. The CDR3 sequence is 13 residues long. The CDR3 DNA follows: TGTGCCAGCAGTAACCCGACAGGACAGACCCAGTACTTC. It encodes CASSNPTGQTQYF. The full variable domain, in which reference TRBV7-2 and TRBJ2-5 provide the parts outside the CDR3, is GAGVSQSPSNKVTEKGKDVELRCDPISGHTALYWYRQSLGQGLEFLIYFQGNSAPDKSGLPSDRFSAERTGGSVSTLTIQRTQQEDSAVYLCASSNPTGQTQYFGPGTRLLVL.

V and J are TRBV30 and TRBJ2-7; 8 nucleotides align to TRBD2. V lost 3 bases to trimming and J lost 3 bases; unmatched junction nucleotides: 10. The germline CDR1 and CDR2 sequences are GTSNPN and SVGIG (reference sequence). This CDR3 spans 15 amino acids. The CDR3 spells CAWSLAVLAGYEQYF. The CDR3 nucleotides are TGTGCCTGGAGCTTAGCGGTGCTAGCGGGCTACGAGCAGTACTTC.

This clone occurred a few times. The CDR3 bases are TGTGCCTGGAGTTGGACAGGGGCCGGGCACGAGCAGTACTTC. Translated, it gives CAWSWTGAGHEQYF. V gene TRBV30 combines with J gene TRBJ2-7; 9 bases agree with TRBD1. The trim removed 2 bases at V and 5 bases at J, leaving 7 bases unmatched. CDR3 length equals 14 residues. Per the germline V gene, CDR1 is GTSNPN and CDR2 is SVGIG (reference sequence).

This clone was seen a few times. This sequence joins TRBV15 and TRBJ2-5; the D gene is possibly TRBD1 (6 bases). V was trimmed by 4 bases and J by 2 bases, leaving 17 bases between them. Germline values: CDR1 LNHNV, CDR2 YYDKDF (reference sequence). The CDR3 consists of 16 residues. DNA for the CDR3: TGTGCCACCAGCACTCGCAGGGGCGCGCGGCAAGAGACCCAGTACTTC. It translates to CATSTRRGARQETQYF.

The gene calls are TRBV7-9 and TRBJ2-3; maybe TRBD1 (6 bases). Trimming stripped 5 bases from V and 6 bases from J, with 9 bases between. There are 12 residues in the CDR3. Per the germline V gene, CDR1 is SEHNR and CDR2 is FQNEAQ (reference sequence). The CDR3 here is CASSATGDTQYF. In nucleotides, the CDR3 is TGTGCCAGCAGCGCCACAGGGGATACGCAGTATTTT.

This chain connects TRBV28 to TRBJ1-4, with 7 positions matching TRBD1. Trimming took 5 bases from V and 8 from J; bases not matched to a gene: 8. This CDR3 has 14 amino acids. From germline, CDR1 is MDHEN and CDR2 SYDVKM. CDR3 DNA sequence: TGTGCCAGCAGTGCGACAGGGCCGAGGGAAAAACTGTTTTTT. Translation: CASSATGPREKLFF. The variable domain in full, completed from reference TRBV28 and TRBJ1-4, reads DVKVTQSSRYLVKRTGEKVFLECVQDMDHENMFWYRQDPGLGLRLIYFSYDVKMKEKGDIPEGYSVSREKKERFSLILESASTNQTSMYLCASSATGPREKLFFGSGTQLSVL.

This rearrangement joins TRBV6-5 to TRBJ2-7; TRBD1 agrees at 7 bases. J gave up 5 bases and V 0 bases, and 4 bases lay outside the gene matches. Germline assignment: CDR1 MNHEY and CDR2 SVGAGI. CDR3 size: 14 residues. CDR3 bases: TGTGCCAGCAGTTACTCGAGACAGGGCCACGAGCAGTACTTC. It codes for CASSYSRQGHEQYF.

The rearrangement uses TRBV25-1 and TRBJ1-2; TRBD1 matches 7 bases. This CDR3 has 14 residues. V lost 6 bases and J lost 4; bases outside the gene matches: 8. From germline, CDR1 is MGHDK and CDR2 SYGVNS. The CDR3 here is CASREDRSVYGYTF. CDR3 DNA: TGTGCCAGCAGGGAGGACAGGAGTGTCTATGGCTACACCTTC.

This clone has more than one count but fewer than ten. The CDR3 loop reads CASSASGGVETQYF. CDR3 DNA sequence: TGTGCCAGCAGCGCATCGGGCGGGGTAGAGACCCAGTACTTC. The chain is built from TRBV7-9 and TRBJ2-5; tentative D call: TRBD2 (6 bases). Germline V gene lookup returns CDR1 SEHNR and CDR2 FQNEAQ (reference sequence). V lost 5 bases and J lost 4, with 14 bases in between. The CDR3 extends over 14 amino acids.